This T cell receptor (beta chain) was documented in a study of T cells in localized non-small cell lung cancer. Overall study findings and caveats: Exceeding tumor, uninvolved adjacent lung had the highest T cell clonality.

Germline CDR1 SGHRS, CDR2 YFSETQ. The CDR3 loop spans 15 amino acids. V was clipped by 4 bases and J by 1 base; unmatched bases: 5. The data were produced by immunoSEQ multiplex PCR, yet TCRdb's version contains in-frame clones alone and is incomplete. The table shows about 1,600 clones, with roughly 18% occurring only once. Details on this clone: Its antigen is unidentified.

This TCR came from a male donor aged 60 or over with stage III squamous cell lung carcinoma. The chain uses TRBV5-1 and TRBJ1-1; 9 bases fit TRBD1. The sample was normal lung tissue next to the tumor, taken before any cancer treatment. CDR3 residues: CASSRTGAGNTEAFF. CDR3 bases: TGCGCCAGCAGCAGGACAGGGGCTGGGAACACTGAAGCTTTCTTT.